This note documents a single T cell receptor (beta chain) sequence. Its target is not known. The record originates from a study of cytomegalovirus exposure and HLA in healthy donors. Notes on the study in general: Indistinguishable V segments, including TRBV6-2 and TRBV6-3, were excluded. The records held CMV serostatus as the only immune exposure information. Researchers counted around 180 TCR beta chains as cytomegalovirus-associated.

V gave up 3 bases and J gave up 0 bases, with 9 bases separating them. The germline V gene has CDR1 SGHTA and CDR2 FQGNSA. The CDR3 is made up of 15 amino acids. The primer mix had 60 Vbeta and 13 Jbeta primers. Some clones are missing from TCRdb's copy, which holds only in-frame ones; the method was immunoSEQ multiplex PCR. In the table there are around 62,000 clones, 60% to 85% of which are singletons. The source material was PBMCs. The chain employs TRBV7-2 and TRBJ1-3, with D possibly TRBD1 on 5 matching bases. The sequence was obtained from a male donor in good health and CMV-seropositive. CDR3 sequence reads: CASSFSTVSGNTIYF. As DNA, the CDR3 is TGTGCCAGCAGCTTCTCGACAGTCTCTGGAAACACCATATATTTT.